Following are 16 T cell receptor beta chains from one sample sequenced in a study of cytomegalovirus exposure and HLA in healthy donors. The PCR ran on 60 Vbeta and 13 Jbeta primers. The protocol was immunoSEQ multiplex PCR, while the TCRdb copy is restricted to in-frame clones and leaves out a portion. The repertoire consists of around 97,000 clones, with around 10% occurring once and the leading ten covering about 4.7%. Sequenced material: PBMCs. Receptors originate from a man aged 50-59 years in good health and CMV-seropositive.

Remarks on this clone: The sample has other DNA sequences that encode this CDR3 too. This chain uses TRBV18 with TRBJ1-2; TRBD1 aligns across 7 bases. The CDR3 contains 13 residues. Germline lookup yields CDR1 KGHSH and CDR2 LQKENI. The ends lost 2 bases at V and 9 bases at J; junction bases unmatched: 6. The CDR3, as DNA: TGTGCCAGCTCACCAGGGCAGGGGGAGCGCTACACCTTC. As protein: CASSPGQGERYTF.

For the CDR3, the DNA is TGTGCCAGTACGGGTCAGGGGGTGAACTATGGCTACACCTTC. As protein: CASTGQGVNYGYTF. This rearrangement joins TRBV19 to TRBJ1-2; 7 nucleotides align to TRBD1. J was trimmed by 2 bases and V by 7 bases; bases with no gene match: 7. The germline V gene encodes CDR1 LNHDA and CDR2 SQIVND (reference sequence). The CDR3 loop spans 14 amino acids.

Only a few counts were recorded for this clone. The V gene is TRBV19, the J gene TRBJ2-1, with TRBD2 identical over 7 bases. V shed 5 bases, J shed 4 bases, and the junction held 11 bases outside the gene matches. The CDR3 sequence is 16 residues long. In germline, CDR1 is LNHDA, CDR2 SQIVND (reference sequence). CDR3 in amino acids: CASSSDGRALYNEQFF. The CDR3 DNA is TGTGCCAGTAGTTCCGATGGGAGGGCCCTTTACAATGAGCAGTTCTTC.

V is TRBV9 and J is TRBJ1-5; no definite D call. CDR1 SGDLS and CDR2 YYNGEE come from the germline V gene. The CDR3 extends over 14 amino acids. Trimming shortened V by 4 bases and J by 4 bases, and 12 bases separated the two germline ends. The CDR3 spells CASSPDLGNQPQHF. The CDR3 region has the DNA TGTGCCAGCAGCCCGGATCTAGGAAATCAGCCCCAGCATTTT.

This clone came up a few times. The V call is TRBV19, the J call TRBJ1-4, with D unclear. The CDR3 is 18 residues long. Germline loops: CDR1 LNHDA, CDR2 SQIVND (reference sequence). Trimming pared 3 bases from V and 5 bases from J, leaving 22 bases between. CDR3 nucleotide sequence: TGTGCCAGTAGTATCGCCCCGGTCCTCCCCTCAAACAATGAAAAACTGTTTTTT. Translated, it gives CASSIAPVLPSNNEKLFF.

The rearrangement uses TRBV29-1 and TRBJ1-2; 11 bases map to TRBD1. Germline V gene lookup returns CDR1 SQVTM and CDR2 ANQGSEA. V shed 0 bases, J shed 8 bases, and the junction held 2 bases outside the gene matches. The CDR3 loop spans 13 amino acids. CDR3 region: CSVEEDRGLGYTF. In DNA, the CDR3 is TGCAGCGTTGAAGAGGACAGGGGGCTAGGCTACACCTTC. Together with reference TRBV29-1 and TRBJ1-2, the CDR3 gives the full variable domain: SAVISQKPSRDICQRGTSLTIQCQVDSQVTMMFWYRQQPGQSLTLIATANQGSEATYESGFVIDKFPISRPNLTFSTLTVSNMSPEDSSIYLCSVEEDRGLGYTFGSGTRLTVV.

The V call is TRBV7-8, the J call TRBJ2-7, with TRBD2 identical over 9 bases. The CDR3 has 16 residues. Germline V gene data show CDR1 as SGHVS and CDR2 as FQNEAQ. J was trimmed by 0 bases and V by 5 bases; bases with no gene match: 8. Here the CDR3 reads CASSPWGSGSSYEQYF. CDR3 sequence (DNA): TGTGCCAGCAGCCCATGGGGTAGCGGGAGCTCCTACGAGCAGTACTTC. Complete variable domain (other parts from reference TRBV7-8 and TRBJ2-7): GAGVSQSPRYKVAKRGQDVALRCDPISGHVSLFWYQQALGQGPEFLTYFQNEAQLDKSGLPSDRFFAERPEGSVSTLKIQRTQQEDSAVYLCASSPWGSGSSYEQYFGPGTRLTVT.

This clone was detected only a few times. The gene calls are TRBV5-1 and TRBJ2-1, with 7 bases identical to TRBD2. After removal of 5 bases from V and 9 bases from J, the junction contained 8 bases not matched to a gene. The CDR3 has 13 amino acids. Germline V gene data show CDR1 as SGHRS and CDR2 as YFSETQ. DNA of the CDR3: TGCGCCAGCAGTCTAGGACTAGATCCTGAGCAGTTCTTC. It is translated as CASSLGLDPEQFF. The complete variable domain, with remaining parts taken from reference TRBV5-1 and TRBJ2-1, reads KAGVTQTPRYLIKTRGQQVTLSCSPISGHRSVSWYQQTPGQGLQFLFEYFSETQRNKGNFPGRFSGRQFSNSRSEMNVSTLELGDSALYLCASSLGLDPEQFFGPGTRLTVL.

The rearrangement links TRBV5-1 to TRBJ1-2, with TRBD1 matching over 8 bases. The V segment lost 3 bases and the J segment 1 base; nucleotides outside the gene matches: 2. The CDR3 contains 14 residues. Germline V gene data show CDR1 as SGHRS and CDR2 as YFSETQ. The CDR3 nucleotides read TGCGCCAGCAGCTCAACAGGGGGTAACTATGGCTACACCTTC. Translating gives CASSSTGGNYGYTF. Drawing the rest from reference TRBV5-1 and TRBJ1-2, the complete variable domain is KAGVTQTPRYLIKTRGQQVTLSCSPISGHRSVSWYQQTPGQGLQFLFEYFSETQRNKGNFPGRFSGRQFSNSRSEMNVSTLELGDSALYLCASSSTGGNYGYTFGSGTRLTVV.

This clone appeared a few times. The rearrangement uses TRBV2 and TRBJ2-5; 10 positions agree with TRBD2. V was pared by 11 bases and J by 5 bases, with 11 bases of the junction left unmatched. Germline CDR1 and CDR2: SNHLY and FYNNEI. There are 14 residues in the CDR3. The CDR3 is CAGKGSGRSETQYF. The CDR3, as DNA: TGTGCCGGCAAAGGTAGCGGGAGGTCCGAGACCCAGTACTTC.

This chain links TRBV19 with TRBJ1-2; a weak D match, TRBD1 (6 bases). This CDR3 contains 15 residues. Trimming stripped 5 bases from V and 6 bases from J, with 19 bases between. Germline loops: CDR1 LNHDA, CDR2 SQIVND (reference sequence). For the CDR3, the DNA is TGTGCCAGTAGTTCCCGGGACACTCGGAGCCATGGCTACACCTTC. Its translation is CASSSRDTRSHGYTF.

The chain has TRBV5-1 and TRBJ2-2; D may be TRBD1 (6 bases). The CDR3 is 15 residues long. Germline lookup yields CDR1 SGHRS and CDR2 YFSETQ. V gave up 0 bases and J gave up 5 bases, with 11 bases separating them. For the CDR3, the DNA is TGCGCCAGCAGCTTGGACAGGGTGGAAACCGGGGAGCTGTTTTTT. This codes for CASSLDRVETGELFF.

This clone has more than one count but fewer than ten. The genes are TRBV6-6 and TRBJ1-5; possibly TRBD1 for D (6 bases). Germline values: CDR1 MNHNY, CDR2 SVGAGI (reference sequence). V lost 6 bases to trimming and J lost 0 bases, with 9 bases between them. The CDR3 consists of 14 residues. The chain's CDR3 is CASSHRDSNQPQHF. The CDR3 nucleotides read TGTGCCAGCAGCCACAGGGATAGCAATCAGCCCCAGCATTTT.

This clone was seen a few times. The sample carries other DNA sequences with the same CDR3. The rearrangement joins TRBV7-3 to TRBJ2-7, with a weak D call TRBD2 (5 bases). The CDR3 loop spans 14 amino acids. In germline, CDR1 is SGHTA, CDR2 FQGTGA. Trimming pared 2 bases from V and 2 bases from J, leaving 10 bases between. The DNA of the CDR3 is TGTGCCAGCAGCTTATTGAGCGGTCCCTACGAGCAGTACTTC. Its translation is CASSLLSGPYEQYF.

This clone was found a few times. This chain connects TRBV19 to TRBJ2-1; maybe TRBD2 (6 bases). The germline V gene has CDR1 LNHDA and CDR2 SQIVND (reference sequence). V gave up 5 bases and J gave up 10 bases, with 21 bases separating them. The CDR3 covers 15 residues. CDR3 sequence: CASSPPSLWGEEQFF. In nucleotides, the CDR3 is TGTGCCAGTAGTCCCCCAAGCCTTTGGGGGGAGGAGCAGTTCTTC.

The chain employs TRBV5-1 and TRBJ2-7; 9 bases map to TRBD1. The CDR3 extends over 15 amino acids. Germline values: CDR1 SGHRS, CDR2 YFSETQ. The J segment lost 4 bases and the V segment lost 4 bases, leaving 9 bases of the junction unmatched. CDR3: CASSPDGTGRYEQYF. CDR3 nucleotide sequence: TGCGCCAGCAGCCCGGACGGGACAGGGCGGTACGAGCAGTACTTC.